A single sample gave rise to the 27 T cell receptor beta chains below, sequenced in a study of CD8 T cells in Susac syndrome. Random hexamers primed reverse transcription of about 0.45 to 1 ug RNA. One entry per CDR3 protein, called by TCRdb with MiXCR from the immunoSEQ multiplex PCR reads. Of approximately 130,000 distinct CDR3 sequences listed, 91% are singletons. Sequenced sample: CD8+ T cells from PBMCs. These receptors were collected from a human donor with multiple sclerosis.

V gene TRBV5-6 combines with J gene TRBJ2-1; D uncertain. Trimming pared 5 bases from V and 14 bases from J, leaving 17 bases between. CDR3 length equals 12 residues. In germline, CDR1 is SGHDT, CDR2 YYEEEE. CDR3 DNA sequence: TGTGCCAGCAGTTATGTCCAAGCCTTGGAGTTCTTC. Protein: CASSYVQALEFF.

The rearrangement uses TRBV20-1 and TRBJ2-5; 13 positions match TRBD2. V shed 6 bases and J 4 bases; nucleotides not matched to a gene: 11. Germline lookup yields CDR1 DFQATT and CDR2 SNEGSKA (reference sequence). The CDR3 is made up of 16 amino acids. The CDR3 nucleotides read TGCAGTGCGGACGGGACTAGCGGGAATTGGGGAGAGACCCAGTACTTC. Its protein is CSADGTSGNWGETQYF.

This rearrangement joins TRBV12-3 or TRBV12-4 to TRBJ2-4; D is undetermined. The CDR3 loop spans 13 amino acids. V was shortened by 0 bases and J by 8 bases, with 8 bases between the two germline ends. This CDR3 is CASSLAVMDIQYF. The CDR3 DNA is TGTGCCAGCAGTTTAGCAGTCATGGACATTCAGTACTTC.

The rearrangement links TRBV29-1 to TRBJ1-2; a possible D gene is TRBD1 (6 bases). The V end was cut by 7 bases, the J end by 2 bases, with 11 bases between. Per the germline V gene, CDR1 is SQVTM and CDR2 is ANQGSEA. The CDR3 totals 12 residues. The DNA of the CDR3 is TGCAGCGGGGGAGGGGGAAACTATGGCTACACCTTC. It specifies CSGGGGNYGYTF.

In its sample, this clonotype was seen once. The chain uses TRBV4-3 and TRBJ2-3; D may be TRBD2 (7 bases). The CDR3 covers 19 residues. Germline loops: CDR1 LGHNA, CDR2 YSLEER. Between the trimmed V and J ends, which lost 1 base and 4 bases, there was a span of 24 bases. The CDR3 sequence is CASSQGKVMGEGGADTQYF. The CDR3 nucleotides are TGCGCCAGCAGCCAAGGCAAGGTGATGGGAGAGGGGGGGGCAGATACGCAGTATTTT.

CDR3 sequence (DNA): TGCAGTGCCCCAGATGTTAGGACCGGGGAGCTGTTTTTT. It codes for CSAPDVRTGELFF. The chain combines TRBV20-1 with TRBJ2-2; D remains unclear. This CDR3 has 13 residues. The V gene's germline CDR1 is DFQATT and CDR2 SNEGSKA (reference sequence). Trimming removed 6 bases from V and 5 bases from J, with 13 bases in between.

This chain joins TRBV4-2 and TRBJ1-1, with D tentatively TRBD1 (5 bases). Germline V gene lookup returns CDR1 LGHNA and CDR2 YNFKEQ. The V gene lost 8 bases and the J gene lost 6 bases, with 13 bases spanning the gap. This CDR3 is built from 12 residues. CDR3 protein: CASGGGMPEAFF. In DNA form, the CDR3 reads TGTGCCAGCGGGGGGGGGATGCCTGAAGCTTTCTTT.

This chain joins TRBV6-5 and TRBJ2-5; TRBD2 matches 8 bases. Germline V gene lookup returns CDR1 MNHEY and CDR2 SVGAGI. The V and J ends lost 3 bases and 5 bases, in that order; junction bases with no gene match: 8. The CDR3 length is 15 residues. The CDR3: CASSYREGREETQYF. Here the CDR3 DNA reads TGTGCCAGCAGTTATCGGGAGGGCCGCGAGGAGACCCAGTACTTC.

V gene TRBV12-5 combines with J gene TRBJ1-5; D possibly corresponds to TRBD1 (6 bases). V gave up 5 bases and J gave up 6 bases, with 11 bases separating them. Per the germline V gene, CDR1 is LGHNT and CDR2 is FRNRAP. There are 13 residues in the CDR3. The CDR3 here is CASGRQELQPQHF. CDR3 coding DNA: TGTGCTAGTGGTCGACAGGAACTTCAGCCCCAGCATTTT.

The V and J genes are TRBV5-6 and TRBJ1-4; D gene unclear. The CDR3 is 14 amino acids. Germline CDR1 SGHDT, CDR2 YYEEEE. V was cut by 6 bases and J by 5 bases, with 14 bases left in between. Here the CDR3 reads CASTSVWENEKLFF. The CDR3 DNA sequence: TGTGCCAGCACTTCCGTGTGGGAGAATGAAAAACTGTTTTTT.

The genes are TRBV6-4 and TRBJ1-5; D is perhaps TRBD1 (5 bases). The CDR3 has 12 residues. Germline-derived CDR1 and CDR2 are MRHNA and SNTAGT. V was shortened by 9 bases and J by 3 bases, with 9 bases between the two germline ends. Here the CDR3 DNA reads TGTGCCAGGCCGGGACCCAATCAGCCCCAGCATTTT. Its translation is CARPGPNQPQHF.

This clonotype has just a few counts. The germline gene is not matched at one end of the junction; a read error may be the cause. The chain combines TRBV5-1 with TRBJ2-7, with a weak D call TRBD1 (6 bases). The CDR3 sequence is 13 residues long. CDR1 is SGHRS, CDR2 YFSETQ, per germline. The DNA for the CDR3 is TGTGCCAGCAGCTTGACAGGAGCCTACGAGCAGTACTTC. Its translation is CASSLTGAYEQYF. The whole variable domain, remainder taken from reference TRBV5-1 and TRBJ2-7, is KAGVTQTPRYLIKTRGQQVTLSCSPISGHRSVSWYQQTPGQGLQFLFEYFSETQRNKGNFPGRFSGRQFSNSRSEMNVSTLELGDSALYLCASSLTGAYEQYFGPGTRLTVT.

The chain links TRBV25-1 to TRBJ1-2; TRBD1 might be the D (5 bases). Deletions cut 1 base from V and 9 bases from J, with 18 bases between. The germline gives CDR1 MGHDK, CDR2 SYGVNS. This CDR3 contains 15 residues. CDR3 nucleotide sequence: TGTGCCAGCAGTGAATTCACGCGTGGGGGACGGAGCTACACCTTC. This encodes CASSEFTRGGRSYTF.

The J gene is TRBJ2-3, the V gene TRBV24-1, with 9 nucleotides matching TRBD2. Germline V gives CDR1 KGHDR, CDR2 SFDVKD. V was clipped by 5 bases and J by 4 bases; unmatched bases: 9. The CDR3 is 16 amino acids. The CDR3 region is CATSGDSGSNADTQYF. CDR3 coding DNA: TGTGCCACCAGTGGTGATAGCGGGAGTAACGCAGATACGCAGTATTTT.

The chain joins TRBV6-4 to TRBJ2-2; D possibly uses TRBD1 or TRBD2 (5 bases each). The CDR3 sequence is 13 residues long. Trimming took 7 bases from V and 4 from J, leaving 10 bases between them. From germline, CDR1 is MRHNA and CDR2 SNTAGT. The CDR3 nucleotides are TGTGCCAGCAAGAAGGGGAGCACCGGGGAGCTGTTTTTT. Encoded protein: CASKKGSTGELFF.

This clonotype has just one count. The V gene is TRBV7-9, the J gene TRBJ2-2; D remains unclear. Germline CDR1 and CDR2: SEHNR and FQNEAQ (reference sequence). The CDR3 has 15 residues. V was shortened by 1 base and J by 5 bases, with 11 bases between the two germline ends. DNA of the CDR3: TGTGCCAGCAGCTTAGTTCTAGGGTGGACCGGGGAGCTGTTTTTT. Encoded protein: CASSLVLGWTGELFF.

CDR3 sequence: CASWGGGSYEQYF. In nucleotides, the CDR3 is TGTGCCAGTTGGGGTGGAGGTTCCTACGAGCAGTACTTC. This chain connects TRBV6-1 to TRBJ2-7, with a possible D match to TRBD2 (5 bases). In germline, CDR1 is MNHNS, CDR2 SASEGT. The CDR3 has 13 amino acids. V dropped 9 bases and J dropped 1 base, with 13 bases sitting between them.

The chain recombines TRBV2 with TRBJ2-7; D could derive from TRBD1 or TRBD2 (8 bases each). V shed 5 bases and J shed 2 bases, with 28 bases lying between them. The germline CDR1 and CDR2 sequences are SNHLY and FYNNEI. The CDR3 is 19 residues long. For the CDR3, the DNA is TGTGCCAGCAGTCAAATGACAGGGGTGGCGGGAGGCGTCGCCTACGAGCAGTACTTC. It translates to CASSQMTGVAGGVAYEQYF.

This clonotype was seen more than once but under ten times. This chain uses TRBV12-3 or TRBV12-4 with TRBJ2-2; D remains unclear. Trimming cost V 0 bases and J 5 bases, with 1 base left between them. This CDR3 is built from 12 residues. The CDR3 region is CASSLATGELFF. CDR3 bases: TGTGCCAGCAGTTTAGCGACCGGGGAGCTGTTTTTT.

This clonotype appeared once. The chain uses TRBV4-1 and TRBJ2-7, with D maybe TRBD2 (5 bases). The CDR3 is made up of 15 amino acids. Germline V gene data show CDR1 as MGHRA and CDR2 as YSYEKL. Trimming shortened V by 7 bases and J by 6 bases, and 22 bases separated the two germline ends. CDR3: CASTRTPSSPGEQYF. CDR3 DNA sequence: TGCGCCAGCACCCGGACGCCGTCTAGCCCCGGCGAGCAGTACTTC.

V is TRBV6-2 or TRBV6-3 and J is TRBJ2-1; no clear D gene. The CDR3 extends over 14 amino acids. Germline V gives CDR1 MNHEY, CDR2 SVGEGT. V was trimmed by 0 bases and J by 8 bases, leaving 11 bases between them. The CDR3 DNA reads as TGTGCCAGCAGTTACTCCCTTTTGGGTCATGAGCAGTTCTTC. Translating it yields CASSYSLLGHEQFF.

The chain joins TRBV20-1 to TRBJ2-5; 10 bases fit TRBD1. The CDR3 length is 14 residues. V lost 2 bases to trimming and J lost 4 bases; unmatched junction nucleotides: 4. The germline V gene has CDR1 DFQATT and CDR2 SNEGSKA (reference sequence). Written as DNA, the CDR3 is TGCAGTGCTAGAAGACAGGGGGCGGGAGAGACCCAGTACTTC. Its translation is CSARRQGAGETQYF.

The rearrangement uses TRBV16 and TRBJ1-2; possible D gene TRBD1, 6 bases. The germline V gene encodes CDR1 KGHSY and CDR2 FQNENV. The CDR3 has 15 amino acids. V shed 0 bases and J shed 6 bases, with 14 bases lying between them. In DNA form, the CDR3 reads TGTGCCAGCAGCCAATCAGCCCAGGGGCTCGATGGCTACACCTTC. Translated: CASSQSAQGLDGYTF.

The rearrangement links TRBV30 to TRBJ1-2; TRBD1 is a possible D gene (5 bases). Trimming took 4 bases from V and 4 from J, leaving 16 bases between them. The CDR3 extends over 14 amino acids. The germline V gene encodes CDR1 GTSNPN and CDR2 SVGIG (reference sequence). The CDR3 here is CAWTGLGIGYGYTF. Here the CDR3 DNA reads TGTGCCTGGACAGGGCTAGGGATAGGCTATGGCTACACCTTC.

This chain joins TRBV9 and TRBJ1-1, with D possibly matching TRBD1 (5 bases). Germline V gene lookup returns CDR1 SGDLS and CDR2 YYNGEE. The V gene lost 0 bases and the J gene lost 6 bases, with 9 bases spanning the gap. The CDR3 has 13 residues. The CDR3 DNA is TGTGCCAGCAGCGTAGTTTCAGGGTCTGAAGCTTTCTTT. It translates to CASSVVSGSEAFF.

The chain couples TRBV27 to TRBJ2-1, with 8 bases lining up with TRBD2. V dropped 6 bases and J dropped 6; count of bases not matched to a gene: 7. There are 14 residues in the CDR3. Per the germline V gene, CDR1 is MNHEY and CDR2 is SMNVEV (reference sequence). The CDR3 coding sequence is TGTGCCAGCAGATCTAGCGGGCTCGTCAATGAGCAGTTCTTC. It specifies CASRSSGLVNEQFF.

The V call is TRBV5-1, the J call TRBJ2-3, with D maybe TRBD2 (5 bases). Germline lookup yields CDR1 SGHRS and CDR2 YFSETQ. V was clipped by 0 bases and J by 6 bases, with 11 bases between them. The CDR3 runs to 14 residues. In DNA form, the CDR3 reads TGCGCCAGCAGCTTGGCCCTAGCATCGGATACGCAGTATTTT. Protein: CASSLALASDTQYF.